This T cell receptor beta chain emerged from a study of spatial heterogeneity in lung cancer. Findings of the study overall: Expanded alpha and beta TCR counts within tumors tracked tumor mutation counts.

TCRdb fed the 5' RACE reads into MiXCR, producing one record per CDR3 protein. In the table there are about 6,000 distinct CDR3 sequences, about 16% of which are singletons. V lost 2 bases and J 5 bases, leaving 12 bases between the germline ends. This CDR3 contains 13 residues. The germline V gene encodes CDR1 DFQATT and CDR2 SNEGSKA (reference sequence). This clonotype rates as medium-sized. Its antigen is currently unknown. A library made for alpha chains picked up this beta chain off target, so its size means little. Time point here: sample taken at primary tumor resection. The source material was lung tumor tissue, sampled at surgery. The TCR sequence derives from a male donor with early-stage non-small cell lung cancer. The chain joins TRBV20-1 to TRBJ1-1; D is undetermined. The CDR3 spells CSARSPPQTEAFF. The CDR3 DNA follows: TGCAGTGCTAGATCTCCCCCTCAAACTGAAGCTTTCTTT.